This T cell receptor beta chain was retrieved from a study of immune cell composition in non-small cell lung cancer. Study results and caveats: Tumour TCR-beta clonality was not significantly tied to smoking pack-years. Overall clonality, unlike maximal tumour-associated clone frequency, did not predict TIL reactivity. Tumour-associated clones >0.5% occurred in approximately 34% of adenocarcinomas, roughly 75% of squamous.

Normal lung was taken at the farthest possible site, at least 3 cm from tumour. Frozen unsorted single-cell suspensions supplied the genomic DNA. V was pared by 0 bases and J by 2 bases, with 9 bases between. Germline V gives CDR1 LGHNA, CDR2 YSLEER. The CDR3 spans 15 residues. Sequencing used immunoSEQ multiplex PCR; TCRdb keeps in-frame clones, though not all of them. This sample has hundreds of clones, with approximately 78% found just once. On this clone: Its target is not known.

This sequence originates from a human donor with non-small cell lung cancer. The chain couples TRBV4-3 to TRBJ2-3; possible D gene TRBD2, 5 bases. The sample consisted of non-adjacent lung tissue. CDR3 residues: CASSQERADTDTQYF. Written as DNA, the CDR3 is TGCGCCAGCAGCCAAGAGAGGGCAGACACAGATACGCAGTATTTT.